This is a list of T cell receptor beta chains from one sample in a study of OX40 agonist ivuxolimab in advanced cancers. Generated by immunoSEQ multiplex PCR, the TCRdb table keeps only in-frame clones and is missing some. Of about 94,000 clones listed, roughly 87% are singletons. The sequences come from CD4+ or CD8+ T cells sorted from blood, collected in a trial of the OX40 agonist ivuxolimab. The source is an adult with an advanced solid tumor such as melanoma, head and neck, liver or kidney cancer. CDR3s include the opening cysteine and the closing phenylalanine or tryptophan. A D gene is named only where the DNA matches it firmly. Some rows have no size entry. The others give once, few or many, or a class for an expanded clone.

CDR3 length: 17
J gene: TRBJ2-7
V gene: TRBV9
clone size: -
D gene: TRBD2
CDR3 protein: CASSPHPGLAGTYEQYF
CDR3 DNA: TGTGCCAGCAGCCCCCACCCCGGTCTAGCGGGGACCTACGAGCAGTACTTC

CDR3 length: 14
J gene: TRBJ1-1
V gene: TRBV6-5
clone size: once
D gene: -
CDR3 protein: CASSRGPGDTEAFF
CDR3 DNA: TGTGCCAGCAGTCGGGGCCCAGGAGACACTGAAGCTTTCTTT

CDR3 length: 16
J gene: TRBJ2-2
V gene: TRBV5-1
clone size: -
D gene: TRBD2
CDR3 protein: CASSLIPGGVTGELFF
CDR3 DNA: TGCGCCAGCAGCTTGATACCGGGGGGAGTCACCGGGGAGCTGTTTTTT

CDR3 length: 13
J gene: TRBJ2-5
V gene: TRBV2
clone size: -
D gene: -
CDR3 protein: CASRDQGQETQYF
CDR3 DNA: TGTGCCAGCAGAGATCAGGGGCAAGAGACCCAGTACTTC

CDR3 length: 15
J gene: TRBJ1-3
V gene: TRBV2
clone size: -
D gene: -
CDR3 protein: CASKTRPSSGNTIYF
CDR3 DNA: TGTGCCAGCAAGACCCGGCCGAGCTCTGGAAACACCATATATTTT

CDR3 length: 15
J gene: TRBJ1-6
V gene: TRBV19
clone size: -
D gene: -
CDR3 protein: CASSNRNGYNSPLHF
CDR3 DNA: TGTGCCAGTAGTAACAGGAACGGCTATAATTCACCCCTCCACTTT

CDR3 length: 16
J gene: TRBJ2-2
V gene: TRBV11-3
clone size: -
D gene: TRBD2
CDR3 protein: CASSPRGGLDPGELFF
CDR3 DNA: TGTGCCAGCAGCCCTCGGGGGGGGTTAGACCCCGGGGAGCTGTTTTTT

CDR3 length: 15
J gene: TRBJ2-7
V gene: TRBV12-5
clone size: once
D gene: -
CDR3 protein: CASGLSDLSSYEQYF
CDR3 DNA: TGTGCTAGTGGTTTGAGCGACCTTAGCTCCTACGAGCAGTACTTC

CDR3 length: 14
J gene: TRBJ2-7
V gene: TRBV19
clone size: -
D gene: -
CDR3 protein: CASSIRPGAYEQYF
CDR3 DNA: TGTGCCAGTAGTATAAGACCGGGCGCCTACGAGCAGTACTTC

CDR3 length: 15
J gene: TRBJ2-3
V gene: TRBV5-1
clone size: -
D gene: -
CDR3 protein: CASSLVGTATDTQYF
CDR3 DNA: TGCGCCAGCAGCTTGGTAGGGACGGCCACAGATACGCAGTATTTT

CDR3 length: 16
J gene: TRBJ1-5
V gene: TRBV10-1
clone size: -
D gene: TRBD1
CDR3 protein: CAHGRTGRIPHQPQHF
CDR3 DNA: TGCGCCCATGGCAGGACAGGTAGGATCCCCCATCAGCCCCAGCATTTT

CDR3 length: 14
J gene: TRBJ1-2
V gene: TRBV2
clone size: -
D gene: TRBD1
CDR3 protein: CASSAGGRGYGYTF
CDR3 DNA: TGTGCCAGCAGTGCAGGGGGGAGAGGTTATGGCTACACCTTC

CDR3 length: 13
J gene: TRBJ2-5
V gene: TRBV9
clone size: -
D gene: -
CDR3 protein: CASSVAVQETQYF
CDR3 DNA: TGTGCCAGCAGCGTAGCGGTCCAAGAGACCCAGTACTTC

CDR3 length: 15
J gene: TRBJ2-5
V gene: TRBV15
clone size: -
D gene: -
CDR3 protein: CATSRDLGTQETQYF
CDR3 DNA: TGTGCCACCAGCAGAGATCTCGGGACACAAGAGACCCAGTACTTC

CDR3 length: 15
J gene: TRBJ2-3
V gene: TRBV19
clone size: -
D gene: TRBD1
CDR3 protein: CASSRDRGNTDTQYF
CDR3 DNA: TGTGCCAGCAGCCGGGACAGGGGAAATACAGATACGCAGTATTTT

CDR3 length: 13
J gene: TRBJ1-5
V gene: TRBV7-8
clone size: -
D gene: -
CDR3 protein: CASSLALVQPQHF
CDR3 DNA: TGTGCCAGCAGCTTAGCTCTGGTCCAGCCCCAGCATTTT

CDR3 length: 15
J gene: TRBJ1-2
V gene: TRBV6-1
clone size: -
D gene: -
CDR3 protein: CASNEKDRPNYGYTF
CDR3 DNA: TGTGCCAGCAACGAAAAGGACCGCCCTAACTATGGCTACACCTTC

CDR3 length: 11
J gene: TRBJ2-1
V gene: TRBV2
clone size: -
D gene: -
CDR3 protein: CASSEMKEQFF
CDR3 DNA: TGTGCCAGCAGTGAAATGAAGGAGCAGTTCTTC

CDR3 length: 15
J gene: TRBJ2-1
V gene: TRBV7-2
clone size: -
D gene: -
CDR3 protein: CASSLGTATYNEQFF
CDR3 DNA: TGTGCCAGCAGCTTAGGGACTGCTACCTACAATGAGCAGTTCTTC

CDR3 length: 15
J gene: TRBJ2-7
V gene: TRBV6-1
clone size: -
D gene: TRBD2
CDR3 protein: CASRSLAGTSYEQYF
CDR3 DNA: TGTGCCAGCAGGAGTCTAGCGGGTACATCCTACGAGCAGTACTTC

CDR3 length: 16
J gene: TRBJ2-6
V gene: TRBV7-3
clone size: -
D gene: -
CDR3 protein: CASSAFLGPGANVLTF
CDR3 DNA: TGTGCCAGCAGTGCGTTTTTGGGTCCTGGGGCCAACGTCCTGACTTTC

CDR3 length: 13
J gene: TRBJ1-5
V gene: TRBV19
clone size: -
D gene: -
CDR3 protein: CASSWGGHQPQHF
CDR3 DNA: TGTGCCAGTAGTTGGGGGGGCCACCAGCCCCAGCATTTT

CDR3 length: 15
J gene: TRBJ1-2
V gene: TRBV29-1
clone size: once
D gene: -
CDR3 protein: CSVFAPQGDGYGYTF
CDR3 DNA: TGCAGCGTTTTTGCCCCCCAAGGGGACGGTTATGGCTACACCTTC

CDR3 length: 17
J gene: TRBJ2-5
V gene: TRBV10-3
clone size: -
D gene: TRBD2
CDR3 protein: CAISEKTGLAGEETQYF
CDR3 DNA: TGTGCCATCAGTGAGAAAACGGGACTAGCGGGGGAGGAGACCCAGTACTTC

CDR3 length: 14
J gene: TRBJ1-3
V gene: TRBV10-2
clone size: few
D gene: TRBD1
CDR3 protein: CASSEAGGGNTIYF
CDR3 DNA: TGCGCCAGCAGTGAGGCAGGGGGAGGAAACACCATATATTTT

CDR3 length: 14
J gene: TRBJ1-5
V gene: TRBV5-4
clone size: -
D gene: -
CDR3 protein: CASSSGGGNQPQHF
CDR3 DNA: TGTGCCAGCAGCTCCGGAGGGGGCAATCAGCCCCAGCATTTT

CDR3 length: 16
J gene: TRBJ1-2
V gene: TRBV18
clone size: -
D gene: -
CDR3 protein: CASSPPQSLANYGYTF
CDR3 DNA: TGTGCCAGCTCACCACCCCAGAGTTTGGCTAACTATGGCTACACCTTC

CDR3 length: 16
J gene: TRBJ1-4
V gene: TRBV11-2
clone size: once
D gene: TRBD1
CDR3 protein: CASSMGQGRTNEKLFF
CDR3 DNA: TGTGCCAGCAGCATGGGACAGGGTAGGACTAATGAAAAACTGTTTTTT

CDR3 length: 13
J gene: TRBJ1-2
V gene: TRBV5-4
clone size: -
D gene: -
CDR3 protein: CASSLLDHYGYTF
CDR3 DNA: TGTGCCAGCAGCTTACTCGACCATTATGGCTACACCTTC

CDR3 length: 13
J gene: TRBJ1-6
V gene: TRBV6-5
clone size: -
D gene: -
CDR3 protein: CASTGRINSPLHF
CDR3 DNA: TGTGCCAGCACAGGACGGATTAATTCACCCCTCCACTTT

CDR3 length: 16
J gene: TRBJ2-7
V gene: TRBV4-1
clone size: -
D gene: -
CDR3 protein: CASSQDSGRTSYEQYF
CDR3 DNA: TGCGCCAGCAGCCAAGATTCAGGGAGGACGAGCTACGAGCAGTACTTC

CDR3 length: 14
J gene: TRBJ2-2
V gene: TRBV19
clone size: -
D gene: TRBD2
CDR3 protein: CASGLAASTGELFF
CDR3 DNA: TGTGCCAGTGGACTAGCGGCGAGTACCGGGGAGCTGTTTTTT

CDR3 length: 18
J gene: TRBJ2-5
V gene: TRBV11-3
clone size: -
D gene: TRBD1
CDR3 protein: CASSLGPTGTGRSETQYF
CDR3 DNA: TGTGCCAGCAGCTTAGGGCCAACCGGGACAGGAAGATCGGAGACCCAGTACTTC